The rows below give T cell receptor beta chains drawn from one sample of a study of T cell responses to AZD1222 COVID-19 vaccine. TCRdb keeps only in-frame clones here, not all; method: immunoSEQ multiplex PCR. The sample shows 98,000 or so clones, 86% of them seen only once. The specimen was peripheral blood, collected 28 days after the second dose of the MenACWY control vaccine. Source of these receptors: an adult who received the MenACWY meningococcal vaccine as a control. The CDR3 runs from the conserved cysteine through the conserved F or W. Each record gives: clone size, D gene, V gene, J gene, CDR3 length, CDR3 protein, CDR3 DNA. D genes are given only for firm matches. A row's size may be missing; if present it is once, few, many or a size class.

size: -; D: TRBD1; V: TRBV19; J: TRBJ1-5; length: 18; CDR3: CASKPGQGKGFSNQPQHF; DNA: TGTGCCAGTAAACCGGGACAGGGAAAAGGGTTTAGCAATCAGCCCCAGCATTTT
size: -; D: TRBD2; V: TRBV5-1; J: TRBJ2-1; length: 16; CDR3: CASSLDVAGGYNEQFF; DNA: TGCGCCAGCAGCTTGGACGTAGCGGGGGGTTACAATGAGCAGTTCTTC
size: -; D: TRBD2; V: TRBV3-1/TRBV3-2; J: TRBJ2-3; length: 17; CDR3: CASSPLGLAGVTDTQYF; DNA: TGTGCCAGCAGCCCCCTCGGACTAGCGGGGGTCACAGATACGCAGTATTTT
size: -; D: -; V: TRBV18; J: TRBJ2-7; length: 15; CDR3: CASSPPGPSSYEQYF; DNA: TGTGCCAGCTCACCACCTGGTCCAAGCTCCTACGAGCAGTACTTC
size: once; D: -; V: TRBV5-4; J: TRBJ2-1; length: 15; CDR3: CASSLLGGPYNEQFF; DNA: TGTGCCAGCAGCTTGCTCGGGGGGCCTTACAATGAGCAGTTCTTC
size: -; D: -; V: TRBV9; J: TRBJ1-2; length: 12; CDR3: CASSTIRDGYTF; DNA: TGTGCCAGCAGCACCATAAGGGACGGCTACACCTTC
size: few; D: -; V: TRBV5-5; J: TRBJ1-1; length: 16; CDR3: CASIQTVSFMNTEAFF; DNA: TGTGCCAGCATCCAGACAGTCTCCTTTATGAACACTGAAGCTTTCTTT
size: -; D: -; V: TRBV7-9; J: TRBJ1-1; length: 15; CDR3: CASSSPHGMNTEAFF; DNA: TGTGCCAGCAGCTCCCCCCACGGGATGAACACTGAAGCTTTCTTT
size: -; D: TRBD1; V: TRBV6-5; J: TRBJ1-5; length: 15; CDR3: CASRETGDSNQPQHF; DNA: TGTGCCAGCAGGGAGACAGGGGATAGCAATCAGCCCCAGCATTTT
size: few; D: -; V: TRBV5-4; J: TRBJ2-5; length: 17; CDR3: CASSLGLQKRRSGTQYF; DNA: TGTGCCAGCAGCTTGGGGCTGCAAAAACGCCGGAGCGGGACCCAGTACTTC
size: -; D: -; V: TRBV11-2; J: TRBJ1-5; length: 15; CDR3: CASSLGAGGDWPQHF; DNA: TGTGCCAGCAGCTTAGGGGCGGGGGGAGACTGGCCCCAGCATTTT
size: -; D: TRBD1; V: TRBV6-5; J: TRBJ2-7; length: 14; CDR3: CASKEGQGSYEQYF; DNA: TGTGCCAGCAAGGAAGGACAGGGTTCCTACGAGCAGTACTTC
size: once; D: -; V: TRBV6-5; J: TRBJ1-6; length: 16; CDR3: CASSYSVQGANSPLHF; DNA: TGTGCCAGCAGTTACTCCGTACAGGGCGCCAATTCACCCCTCCACTTT
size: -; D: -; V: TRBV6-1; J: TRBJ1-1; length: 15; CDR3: CASSEGVGFVTEAFF; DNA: TGTGCCAGCAGTGAAGGGGTGGGCTTTGTCACTGAAGCTTTCTTT
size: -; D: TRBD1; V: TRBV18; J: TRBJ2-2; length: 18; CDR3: CASSAPSGAGGAIGELFF; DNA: TGTGCCAGCTCAGCGCCCTCCGGAGCAGGGGGCGCGATCGGGGAGCTGTTTTTT
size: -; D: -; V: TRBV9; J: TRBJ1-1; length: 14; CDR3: CASSATTVNTEAFF; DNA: TGTGCCAGCAGCGCCACGACAGTGAACACTGAAGCTTTCTTT
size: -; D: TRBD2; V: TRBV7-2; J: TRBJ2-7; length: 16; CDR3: CASSLASSGGSYEQYF; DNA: TGTGCCAGCAGCTTAGCGAGTAGCGGGGGGTCCTACGAGCAGTACTTC
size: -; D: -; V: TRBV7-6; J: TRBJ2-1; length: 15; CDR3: CASSLTGTFGGEQFF; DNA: TGTGCCAGCAGCTTAACCGGGACTTTTGGGGGTGAGCAGTTCTTC
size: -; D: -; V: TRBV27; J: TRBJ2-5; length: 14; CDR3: CASSLWSAQETQYF; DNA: TGTGCCAGCAGTTTATGGTCAGCCCAAGAGACCCAGTACTTC
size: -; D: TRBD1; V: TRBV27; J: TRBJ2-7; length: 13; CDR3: CASSFDRDYEQYF; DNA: TGTGCCAGCAGTTTCGACAGGGACTACGAGCAGTACTTC
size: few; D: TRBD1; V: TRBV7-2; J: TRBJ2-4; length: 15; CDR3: CASSVGQGTKNIQYF; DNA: TGTGCCAGCAGCGTGGGACAGGGGACCAAAAACATTCAGTACTTC
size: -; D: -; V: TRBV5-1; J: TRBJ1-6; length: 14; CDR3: CASSEALLNSPLHF; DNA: TGCGCCAGCAGTGAAGCTTTACTTAATTCACCCCTCCACTTT
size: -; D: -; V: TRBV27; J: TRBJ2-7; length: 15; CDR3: CASSLSPGDSYEQYF; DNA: TGTGCCAGCAGTTTATCCCCGGGGGACTCGTACGAGCAGTACTTC
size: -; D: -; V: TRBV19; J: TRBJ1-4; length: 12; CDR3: CASSHRAEKLFF; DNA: TGTGCCAGTAGTCACCGGGCTGAAAAACTGTTTTTT
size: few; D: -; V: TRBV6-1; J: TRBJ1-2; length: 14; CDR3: CASSEDIRSSGYTF; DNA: TGTGCCAGCAGTGAAGACATCCGGTCGAGTGGCTACACCTTC
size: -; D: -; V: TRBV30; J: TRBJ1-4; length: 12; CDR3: CAWRGDSEKLFF; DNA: TGTGCCTGGAGGGGAGACAGTGAAAAACTGTTTTTT
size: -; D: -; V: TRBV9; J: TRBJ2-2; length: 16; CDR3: CASSVDHPRNTGELFF; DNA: TGTGCCAGCAGCGTAGACCATCCTCGGAACACCGGGGAGCTGTTTTTT
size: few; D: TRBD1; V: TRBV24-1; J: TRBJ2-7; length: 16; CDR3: CATSDLKDRGGYEQYF; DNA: TGTGCCACCAGTGATTTGAAGGACAGGGGAGGCTACGAGCAGTACTTC
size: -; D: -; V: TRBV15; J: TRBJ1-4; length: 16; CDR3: CATSRDQGRVYEKLFF; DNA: TGTGCCACCAGCAGAGATCAGGGCAGGGTCTACGAAAAACTGTTTTTT
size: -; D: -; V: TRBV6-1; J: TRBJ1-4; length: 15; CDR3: CASSDRQATNEKLFF; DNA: TGTGCCAGCAGTGACAGGCAAGCAACTAATGAAAAACTGTTTTTT
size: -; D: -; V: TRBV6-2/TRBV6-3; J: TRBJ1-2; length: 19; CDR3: CASSYRDWWDSGWGQGYTF; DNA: TGTGCCAGCAGTTACCGGGATTGGTGGGACTCCGGGTGGGGCCAAGGCTACACCTTC
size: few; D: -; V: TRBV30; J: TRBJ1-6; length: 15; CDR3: CAWRGDGDAFSPLHF; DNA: TGTGCCTGGAGGGGGGACGGAGACGCCTTTTCACCCCTCCACTTT
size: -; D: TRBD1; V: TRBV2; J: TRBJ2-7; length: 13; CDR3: CAGERQGVGEQYF; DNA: TGTGCCGGAGAGCGACAGGGCGTTGGGGAGCAGTACTTC
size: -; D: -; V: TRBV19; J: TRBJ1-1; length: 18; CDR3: CASSIAPSSLGGNTEAFF; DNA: TGTGCCAGTAGTATAGCCCCCTCTTCGTTGGGGGGGAACACTGAAGCTTTCTTT
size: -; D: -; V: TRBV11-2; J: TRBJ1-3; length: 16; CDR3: CASSLGQLGAGNTIYF; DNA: TGTGCCAGCAGCTTAGGGCAACTTGGGGCCGGAAACACCATATATTTT
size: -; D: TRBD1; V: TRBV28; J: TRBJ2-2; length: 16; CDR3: CASSLLGTGGTGELFF; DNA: TGTGCCAGCAGTTTACTCGGGACAGGGGGCACCGGGGAGCTGTTTTTT
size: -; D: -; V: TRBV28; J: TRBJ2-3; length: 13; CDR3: CASGQTNTDTQYF; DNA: TGTGCCAGCGGACAGACCAACACAGATACGCAGTATTTT
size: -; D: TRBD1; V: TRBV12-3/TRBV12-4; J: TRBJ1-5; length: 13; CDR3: CASSYTGGQPQHF; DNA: TGTGCCAGCAGTTATACAGGGGGTCAGCCCCAGCATTTT
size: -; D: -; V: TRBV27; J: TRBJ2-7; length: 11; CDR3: CASSRGYEQYF; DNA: TGTGCCAGCAGTCGGGGCTACGAGCAGTACTTC
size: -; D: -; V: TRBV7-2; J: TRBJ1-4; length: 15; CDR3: CASSLGQTVNEKLFF; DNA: TGTGCCAGCAGCCTAGGACAGACAGTTAATGAAAAACTGTTTTTT
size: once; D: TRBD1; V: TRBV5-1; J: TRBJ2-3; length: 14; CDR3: CASSVGQSQDTQYF; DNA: TGCGCCAGCAGCGTGGGACAGTCACAAGATACGCAGTATTTT
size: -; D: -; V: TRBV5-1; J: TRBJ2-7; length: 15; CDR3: CASSFAAGSTYEQYF; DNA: TGCGCCAGCAGCTTCGCCGCGGGGTCAACCTACGAGCAGTACTTC
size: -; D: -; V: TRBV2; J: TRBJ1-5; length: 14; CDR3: CASTRSGVNQPQHF; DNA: TGTGCCAGCACTAGATCAGGGGTCAATCAGCCCCAGCATTTT
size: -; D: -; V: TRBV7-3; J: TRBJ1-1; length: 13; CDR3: CASSSQQQGRAFF; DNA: TGTGCCAGCAGCTCCCAACAGCAGGGTAGAGCTTTCTTT
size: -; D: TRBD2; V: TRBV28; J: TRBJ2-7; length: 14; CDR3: CASSLPGLAGVQYF; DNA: TGTGCCAGCAGTTTACCTGGACTAGCGGGGGTGCAGTACTTC
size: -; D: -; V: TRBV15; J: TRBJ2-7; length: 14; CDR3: CATSRTSGPYEQYF; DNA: TGTGCCACCAGCAGAACCTCGGGCCCTTACGAGCAGTACTTC
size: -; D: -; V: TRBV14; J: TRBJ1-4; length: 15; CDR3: CASSPTRNPNEKLFF; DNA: TGTGCCAGCAGCCCGACGCGGAACCCCAATGAAAAACTGTTTTTT